Described below is a single T cell receptor beta chain sequence and its context. Its matching antigen is unknown. This entry is derived from a study of cytomegalovirus exposure and HLA in healthy donors. Points from the study as a whole: In presence/absence analyses, roughly uniform sequencing depth across donors was assumed. Cytomegalovirus-associated TCR beta chains were listed, numbering around 150. Generally TCR sequences proved uncommon, though certain public TCRs appeared in numerous donors. Indistinguishable V segments, including TRBV6-2 and TRBV6-3, were excluded.

The PCR ran on 60 Vbeta and 13 Jbeta primers. The assay was immunoSEQ multiplex PCR, and TCRdb's table has in-frame clones only and misses some. Its table lists 55,000 to 85,000 clones. This CDR3 region has 15 residues. The J segment lost 1 base and the V segment lost 5 bases, leaving 8 bases of the junction unmatched. Germline V lookup: CDR1 SGHRS, CDR2 YFSETQ. Source material: PBMCs. The chain carries TRBV5-1 and TRBJ2-5, with 7 bases that match TRBD2. The clonotype comes from a female donor in good health and CMV-seropositive. In DNA, the CDR3 is TGCGCCAGCAGACCTAGCGGTTATTCCCAAGAGACCCAGTACTTC. The encoded protein is CASRPSGYSQETQYF.